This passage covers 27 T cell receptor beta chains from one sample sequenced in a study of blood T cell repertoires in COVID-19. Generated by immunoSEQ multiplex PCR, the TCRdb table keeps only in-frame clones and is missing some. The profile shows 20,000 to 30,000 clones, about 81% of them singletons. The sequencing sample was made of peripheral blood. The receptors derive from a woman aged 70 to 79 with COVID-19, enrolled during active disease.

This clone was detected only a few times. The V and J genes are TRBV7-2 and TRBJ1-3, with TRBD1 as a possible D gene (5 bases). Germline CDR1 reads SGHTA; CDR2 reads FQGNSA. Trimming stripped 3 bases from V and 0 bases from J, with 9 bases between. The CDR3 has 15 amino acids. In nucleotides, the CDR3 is TGTGCCAGCAGCTTGGGGGGGACCTCTGGAAACACCATATATTTT. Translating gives CASSLGGTSGNTIYF.

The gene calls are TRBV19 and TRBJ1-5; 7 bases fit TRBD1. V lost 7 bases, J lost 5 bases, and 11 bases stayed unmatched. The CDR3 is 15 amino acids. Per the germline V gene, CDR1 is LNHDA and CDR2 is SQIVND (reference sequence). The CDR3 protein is CASTAHRGSDQPQHF. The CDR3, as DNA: TGTGCCAGTACCGCGCACAGGGGATCGGATCAGCCCCAGCATTTT.

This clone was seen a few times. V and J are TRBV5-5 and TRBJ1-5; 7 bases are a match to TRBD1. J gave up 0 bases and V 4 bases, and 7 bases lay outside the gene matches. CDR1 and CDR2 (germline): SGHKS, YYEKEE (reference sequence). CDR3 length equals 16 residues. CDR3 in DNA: TGTGCCAGCAGCCGAACAGGGGATTATAGCAATCAGCCCCAGCATTTT. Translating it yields CASSRTGDYSNQPQHF.

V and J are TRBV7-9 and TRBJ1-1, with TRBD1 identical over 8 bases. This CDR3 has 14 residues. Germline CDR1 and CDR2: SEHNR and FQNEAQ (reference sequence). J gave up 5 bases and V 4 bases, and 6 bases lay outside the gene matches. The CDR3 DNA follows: TGTGCCAGCAGCTCTCCCAGGGGGCGGACTGAAGCTTTCTTT. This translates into CASSSPRGRTEAFF.

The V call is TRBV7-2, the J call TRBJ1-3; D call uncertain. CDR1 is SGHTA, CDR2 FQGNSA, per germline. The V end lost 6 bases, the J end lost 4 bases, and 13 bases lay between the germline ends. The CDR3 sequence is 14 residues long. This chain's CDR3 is CASSPTGFGNTIYF. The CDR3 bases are TGTGCCAGCAGTCCCACCGGGTTCGGAAACACCATATATTTT.

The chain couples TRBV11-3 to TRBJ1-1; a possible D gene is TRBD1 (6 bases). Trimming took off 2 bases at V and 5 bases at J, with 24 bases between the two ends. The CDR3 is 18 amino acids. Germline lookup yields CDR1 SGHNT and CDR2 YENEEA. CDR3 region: CASSLSLGIGPGETEAFF. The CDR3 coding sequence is TGTGCCAGCAGCTTATCCCTAGGGATAGGGCCAGGGGAGACTGAAGCTTTCTTT.

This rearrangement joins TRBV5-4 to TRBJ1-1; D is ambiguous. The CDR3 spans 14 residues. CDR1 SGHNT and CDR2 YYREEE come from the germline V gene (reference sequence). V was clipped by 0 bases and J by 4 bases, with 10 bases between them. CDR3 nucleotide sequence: TGTGCCAGCAGCTTGGAGAGGGTTTCCACTGAAGCTTTCTTT. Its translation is CASSLERVSTEAFF.

The CDR3 loop reads CASSQDPRGAGGYEQYF. The DNA of the CDR3 is TGTGCCAGCAGCCAAGATCCCAGGGGGGCGGGGGGCTACGAGCAGTACTTC. This chain uses TRBV3-1 (or the pseudogene TRBV3-2) with TRBJ2-7, with D maybe TRBD2 (8 bases). The ends were cut back, 0 bases at V and 3 bases at J, with 18 bases in the middle. Germline values: CDR1 LGHDT, CDR2 YNNKEL (reference sequence). The CDR3 consists of 17 residues.

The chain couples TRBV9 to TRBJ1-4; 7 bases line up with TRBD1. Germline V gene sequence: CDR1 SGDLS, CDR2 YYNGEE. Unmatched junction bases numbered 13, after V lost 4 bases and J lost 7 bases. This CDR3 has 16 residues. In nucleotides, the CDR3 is TGTGCCAGCAGCTCTTATTCGGGACAGTCTAGTGAAAAACTGTTTTTT. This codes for CASSSYSGQSSEKLFF.

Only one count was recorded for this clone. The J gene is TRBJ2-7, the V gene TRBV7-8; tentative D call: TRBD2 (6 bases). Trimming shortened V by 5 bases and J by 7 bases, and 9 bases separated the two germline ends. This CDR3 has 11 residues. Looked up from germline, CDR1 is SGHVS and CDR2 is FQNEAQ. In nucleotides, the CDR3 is TGTGCCAGCAGCCAAGGACTAGAGCAGTACGTC. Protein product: CASSQGLEQYV.

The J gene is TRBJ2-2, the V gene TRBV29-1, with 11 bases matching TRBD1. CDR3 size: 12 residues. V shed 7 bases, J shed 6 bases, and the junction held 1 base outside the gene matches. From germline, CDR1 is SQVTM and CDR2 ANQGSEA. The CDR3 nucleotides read TGCAGCGGGGGACAGGGGGCCGGGGAGCTGTTTTTT. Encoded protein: CSGGQGAGELFF.

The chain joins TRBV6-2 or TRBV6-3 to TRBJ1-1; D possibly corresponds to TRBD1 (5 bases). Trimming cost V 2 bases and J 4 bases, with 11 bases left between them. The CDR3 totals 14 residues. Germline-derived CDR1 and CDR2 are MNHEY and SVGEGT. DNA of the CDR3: TGTGCCAGCAGTTACCTGCCCGGGGGCACTGAAGCTTTCTTT. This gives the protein CASSYLPGGTEAFF.

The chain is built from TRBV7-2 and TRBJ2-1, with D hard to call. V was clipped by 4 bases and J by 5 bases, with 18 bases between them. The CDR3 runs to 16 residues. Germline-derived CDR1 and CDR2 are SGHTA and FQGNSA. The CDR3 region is CASSSFMRSGHNEQFF. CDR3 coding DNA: TGTGCCAGCAGCTCCTTTATGAGGTCTGGTCACAATGAGCAGTTCTTC.

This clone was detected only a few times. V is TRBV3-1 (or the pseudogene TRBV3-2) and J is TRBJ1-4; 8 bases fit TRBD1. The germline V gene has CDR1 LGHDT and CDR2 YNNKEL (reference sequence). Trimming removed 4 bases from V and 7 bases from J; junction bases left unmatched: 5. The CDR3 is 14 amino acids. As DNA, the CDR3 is TGTGCCAGCAGCCTAAGGACAGGGTTTGAAAAACTGTTTTTT. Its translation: CASSLRTGFEKLFF.

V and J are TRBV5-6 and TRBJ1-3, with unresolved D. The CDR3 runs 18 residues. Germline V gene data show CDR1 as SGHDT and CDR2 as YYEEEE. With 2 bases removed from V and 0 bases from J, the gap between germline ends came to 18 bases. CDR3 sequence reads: CASSLVSVRLSSGNTIYF. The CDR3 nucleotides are TGTGCCAGCAGCTTAGTCTCTGTCCGCCTGAGCTCTGGAAACACCATATATTTT.

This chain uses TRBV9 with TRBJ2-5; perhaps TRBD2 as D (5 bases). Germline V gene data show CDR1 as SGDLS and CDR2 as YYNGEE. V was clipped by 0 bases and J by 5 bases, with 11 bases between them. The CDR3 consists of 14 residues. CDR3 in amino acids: CASSVGLGGETQYF. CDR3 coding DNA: TGTGCCAGCAGCGTAGGCCTGGGCGGGGAGACCCAGTACTTC.

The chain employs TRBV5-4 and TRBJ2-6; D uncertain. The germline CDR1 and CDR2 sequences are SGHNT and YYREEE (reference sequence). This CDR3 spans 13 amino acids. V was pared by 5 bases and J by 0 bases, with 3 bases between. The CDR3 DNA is TGTGCCAGCAGGGCCTCTGGGGCCAACGTCCTGACTTTC. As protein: CASRASGANVLTF.

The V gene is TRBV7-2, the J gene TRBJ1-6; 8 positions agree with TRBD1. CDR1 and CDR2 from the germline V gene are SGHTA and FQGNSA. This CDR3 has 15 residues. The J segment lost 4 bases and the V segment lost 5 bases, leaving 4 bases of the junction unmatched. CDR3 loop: CASSLGTGYNSPLHF. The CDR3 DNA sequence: TGTGCCAGCAGCCTGGGGACAGGATATAATTCACCCCTCCACTTT.

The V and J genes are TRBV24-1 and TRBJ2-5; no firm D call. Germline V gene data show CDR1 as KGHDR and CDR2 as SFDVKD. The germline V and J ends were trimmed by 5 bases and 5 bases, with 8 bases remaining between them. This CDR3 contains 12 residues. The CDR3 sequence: CATSGNTETQYF. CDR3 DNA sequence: TGTGCCACCAGTGGTAACACGGAGACCCAGTACTTC.

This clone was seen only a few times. CDR3 loop: CASREGRGFQPQHF. As DNA, the CDR3 is TGTGCCAGCAGGGAGGGGCGGGGATTCCAGCCCCAGCATTTT. The chain uses TRBV6-6 and TRBJ1-5, with a possible D match to TRBD1 (5 bases). The ends were cut back, 6 bases at V and 7 bases at J, with 16 bases in the middle. This CDR3 has 14 residues. Germline V CDR1 and CDR2: MNHNY, SVGAGI (reference sequence).

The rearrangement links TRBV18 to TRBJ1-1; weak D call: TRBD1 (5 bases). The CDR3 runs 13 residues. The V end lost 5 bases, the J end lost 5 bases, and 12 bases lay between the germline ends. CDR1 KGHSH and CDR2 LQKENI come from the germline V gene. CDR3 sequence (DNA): TGTGCCAGCTCATCGGGGGGACCAACTGAAGCTTTCTTT. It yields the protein CASSSGGPTEAFF. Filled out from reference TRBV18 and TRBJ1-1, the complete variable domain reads NAGVMQNPRHLVRRRGQEARLRCSPMKGHSHVYWYRQLPEEGLKFMVYLQKENIIDESGMPKERFSAEFPKEGPSILRIQQVVRGDSAAYFCASSSGGPTEAFFGQGTRLTVV.

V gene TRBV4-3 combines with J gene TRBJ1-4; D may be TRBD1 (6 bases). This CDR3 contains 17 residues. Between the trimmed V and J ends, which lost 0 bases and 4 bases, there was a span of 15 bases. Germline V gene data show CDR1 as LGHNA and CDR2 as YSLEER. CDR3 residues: CASSQDILGQRNEKLFF. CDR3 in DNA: TGCGCCAGCAGCCAAGATATTTTAGGACAGCGTAATGAAAAACTGTTTTTT.

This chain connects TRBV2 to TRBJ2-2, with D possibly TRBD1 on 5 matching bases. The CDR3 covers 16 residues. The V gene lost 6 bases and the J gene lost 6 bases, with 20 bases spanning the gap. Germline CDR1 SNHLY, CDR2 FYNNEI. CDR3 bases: TGTGCCAGCAGCCATACACCTAGGGGTGGTGCCGGGGAGCTGTTTTTT. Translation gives CASSHTPRGGAGELFF.

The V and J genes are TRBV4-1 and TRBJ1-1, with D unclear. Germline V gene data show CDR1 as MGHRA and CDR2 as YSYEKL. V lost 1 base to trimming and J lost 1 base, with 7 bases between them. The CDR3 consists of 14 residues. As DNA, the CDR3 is TGCGCCAGCAGCCAAGTTGGCGGGAACACTGAAGCTTTCTTT. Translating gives CASSQVGGNTEAFF.

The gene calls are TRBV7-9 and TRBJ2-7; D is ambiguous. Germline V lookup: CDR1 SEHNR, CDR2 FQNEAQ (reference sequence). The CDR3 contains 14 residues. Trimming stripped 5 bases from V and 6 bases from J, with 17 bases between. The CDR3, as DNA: TGTGCCAGCAGCCCGTTCCTCACTCCGGGCGAGCAGTACTTC. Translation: CASSPFLTPGEQYF.

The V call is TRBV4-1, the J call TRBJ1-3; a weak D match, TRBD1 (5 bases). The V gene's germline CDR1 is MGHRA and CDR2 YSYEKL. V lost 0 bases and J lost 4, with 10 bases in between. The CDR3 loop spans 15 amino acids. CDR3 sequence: CASSQEAGWGNTIYF. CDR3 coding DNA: TGCGCCAGCAGCCAAGAGGCAGGGTGGGGAAACACCATATATTTT.

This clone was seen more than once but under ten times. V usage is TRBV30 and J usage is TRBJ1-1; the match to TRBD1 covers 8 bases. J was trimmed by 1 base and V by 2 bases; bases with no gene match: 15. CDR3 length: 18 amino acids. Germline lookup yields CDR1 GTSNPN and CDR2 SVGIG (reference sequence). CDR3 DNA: TGTGCCTGGAGTCCCCCCTATGACAGGGGAACGTCGAACACTGAAGCTTTCTTT. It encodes CAWSPPYDRGTSNTEAFF. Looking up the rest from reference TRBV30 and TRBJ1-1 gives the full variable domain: SQTIHQWPATLVQPVGSPLSLECTVEGTSNPNLYWYRQAAGRGLQLLFYSVGIGQISSEVPQNLSASRPQDRQFILSSKKLLLSDSGFYLCAWSPPYDRGTSNTEAFFGQGTRLTVV.